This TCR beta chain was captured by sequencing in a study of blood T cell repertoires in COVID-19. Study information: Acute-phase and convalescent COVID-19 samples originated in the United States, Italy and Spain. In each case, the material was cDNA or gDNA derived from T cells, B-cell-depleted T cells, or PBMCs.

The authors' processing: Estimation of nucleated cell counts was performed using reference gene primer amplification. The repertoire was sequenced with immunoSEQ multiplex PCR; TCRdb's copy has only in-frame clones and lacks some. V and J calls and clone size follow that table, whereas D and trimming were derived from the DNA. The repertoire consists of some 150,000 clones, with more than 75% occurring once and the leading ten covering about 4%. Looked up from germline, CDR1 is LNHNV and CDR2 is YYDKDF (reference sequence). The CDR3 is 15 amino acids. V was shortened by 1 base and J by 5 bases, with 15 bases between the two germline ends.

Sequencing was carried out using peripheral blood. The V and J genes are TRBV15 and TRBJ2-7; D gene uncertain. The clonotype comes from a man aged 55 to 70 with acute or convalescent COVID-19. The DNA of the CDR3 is TGTGCCACCAGCAGAGGAAATTACCTAGGCCACGAGCAGTACTTC. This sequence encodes CATSRGNYLGHEQYF.